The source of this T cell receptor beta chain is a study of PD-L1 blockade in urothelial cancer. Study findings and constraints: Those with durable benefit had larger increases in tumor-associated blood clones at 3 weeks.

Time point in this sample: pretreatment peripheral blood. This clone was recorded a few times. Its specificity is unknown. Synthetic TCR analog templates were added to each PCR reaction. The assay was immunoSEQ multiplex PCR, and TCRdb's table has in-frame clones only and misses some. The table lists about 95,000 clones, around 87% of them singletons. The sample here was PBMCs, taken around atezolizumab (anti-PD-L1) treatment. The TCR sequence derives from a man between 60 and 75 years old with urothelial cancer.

Written as DNA, the CDR3 is TGTGCCAGCAGCCCACCGGGGTCCCACTACGAGCAGTACTTC. It encodes CASSPPGSHYEQYF. The V call is TRBV9, the J call TRBJ2-7; a possible D gene is TRBD2 (5 bases). Trimming cost V 4 bases and J 3 bases, with 14 bases left between them. CDR3 length: 14 amino acids. The germline gives CDR1 SGDLS, CDR2 YYNGEE.